This TCR beta chain is drawn from a study of blood T cell repertoires in COVID-19. Across the whole study: Samples of COVID-19 (acute and convalescent) were obtained from the United States, Italy and Spain. T cells, B-cell-depleted T cells, or PBMCs supplied cDNA or gDNA.

Each participant's cohort was designated according to participant-reported clinical history. The study counted Cohort 3 donors as recovered given two negative PCRs, clearance, or symptom resolution. Germline V gene data show CDR1 as SGHRS and CDR2 as YFSETQ. V lost 0 bases and J lost 8, with 9 bases in between. This CDR3 is built from 14 residues. Here immunoSEQ multiplex PCR was the method, and the copy in TCRdb shows in-frame clones only, minus some. Of just over 300,000 clones in the sample, about nine tenths were seen once. The chain couples TRBV5-1 to TRBJ1-6, with D perhaps matching TRBD1 (5 bases). This clonotype was sampled from a man aged 30 to 39 who had recovered from COVID-19. Sample: PBMCs or T cells enriched from blood (not recorded which). CDR3 region: CASSLEGVDSPLHF. DNA of the CDR3: TGCGCCAGCAGCTTGGAAGGGGTCGATTCACCCCTCCACTTT.